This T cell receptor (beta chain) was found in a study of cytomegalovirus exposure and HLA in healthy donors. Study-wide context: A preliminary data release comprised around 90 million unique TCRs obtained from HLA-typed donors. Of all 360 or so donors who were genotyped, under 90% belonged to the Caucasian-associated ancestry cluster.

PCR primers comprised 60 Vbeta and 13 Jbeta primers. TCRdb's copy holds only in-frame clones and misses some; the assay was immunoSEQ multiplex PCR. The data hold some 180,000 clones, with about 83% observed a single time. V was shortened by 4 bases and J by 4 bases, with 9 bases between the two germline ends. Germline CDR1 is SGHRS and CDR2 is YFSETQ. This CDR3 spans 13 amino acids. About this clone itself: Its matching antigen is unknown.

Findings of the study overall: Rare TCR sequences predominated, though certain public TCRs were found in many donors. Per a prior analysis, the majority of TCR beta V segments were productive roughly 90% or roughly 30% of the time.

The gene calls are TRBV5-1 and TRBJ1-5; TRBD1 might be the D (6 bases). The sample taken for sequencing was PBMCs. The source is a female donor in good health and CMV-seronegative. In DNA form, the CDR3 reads TGCGCCAGCAGCGTCCAGGGGAATCAGCCCCAGCATTTT. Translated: CASSVQGNQPQHF.